Presented here are 12 T cell receptor beta chains from one specimen sequenced in a study of blood T cells in healthy people across ages. The use of a sample-barcoded 5' primer and a J-beta primer mix characterized a second PCR of about 7 to 12 cycles. MiXCR, run by TCRdb on the 5' RACE reads, gives a single entry per CDR3 protein. Of about 900,000 distinct CDR3 sequences listed, about 62% are singletons. Sequenced sample: blood. The receptors were gathered from a young man in good health.

The chain has TRBV11-2 and TRBJ2-6; 9 bases agree with TRBD1. The J segment lost 4 bases and the V segment lost 7 bases, leaving 11 bases of the junction unmatched. The CDR3 spans 17 residues. From germline, CDR1 is SGHAT and CDR2 FQNNGV. Written as DNA, the CDR3 is TGTGCCAGCACCCCTACAGGGGGCTTAACAGGGGCCAACGTCCTGACTTTC. Its protein is CASTPTGGLTGANVLTF.

The rearrangement links TRBV20-1 to TRBJ1-6; the match to TRBD1 covers 8 bases. This CDR3 has 13 residues. J gave up 7 bases and V 3 bases, and 2 bases lay outside the gene matches. Looked up from germline, CDR1 is DFQATT and CDR2 is SNEGSKA (reference sequence). CDR3 in DNA: TGCAGTGCTAGGGGACAGGCCAATTCACCCCTCCACTTT. Encoded protein: CSARGQANSPLHF.

This sequence joins TRBV29-1 and TRBJ1-2; tentatively, D is TRBD1 (6 bases). Germline values: CDR1 SQVTM, CDR2 ANQGSEA. The V and J ends lost 5 bases and 4 bases respectively, with 11 bases between them. The CDR3 extends over 12 amino acids. The CDR3 sequence: CSVTEGGYGYTF. The CDR3 coding sequence is TGCAGCGTTACCGAGGGGGGCTATGGCTACACCTTC.

V gene TRBV4-3 combines with J gene TRBJ2-3, with 7 bases identical to TRBD2. Germline CDR1 LGHNA, CDR2 YSLEER. Trimming removed 0 bases from V and 4 bases from J; junction bases left unmatched: 7. This CDR3 region has 16 residues. CDR3 in amino acids: CASSQDTGGESDTQYF. The CDR3 DNA reads as TGCGCCAGCAGCCAAGATACGGGGGGAGAATCAGATACGCAGTATTTT.

The genes are TRBV30 and TRBJ1-5, with D uncertain. Trimming pared 4 bases from V and 6 bases from J, leaving 10 bases between. The CDR3 extends over 12 amino acids. Per germline, CDR1 GTSNPN and CDR2 SVGIG (reference sequence). DNA of the CDR3: TGTGCCTGGAACGAGGGAGGTCAGCCCCAGCATTTT. The encoded protein is CAWNEGGQPQHF.

The gene calls are TRBV15 and TRBJ2-5, with unresolved D. The CDR3 spans 15 residues. Germline V CDR1 and CDR2: LNHNV, YYDKDF (reference sequence). Trimming took off 3 bases at V and 13 bases at J, with 24 bases between the two ends. In DNA, the CDR3 is TGTGCCACCAGCAGGGCAGGAGACTCCTTCTACGAGCGGTACTTC. This encodes CATSRAGDSFYERYF.

V gene TRBV7-9 combines with J gene TRBJ2-1, with 12 bases identical to TRBD2. Germline V CDR1 and CDR2: SEHNR, FQNEAQ (reference sequence). V gave up 5 bases and J gave up 5 bases; unmatched junction bases: 7. The CDR3 covers 16 residues. CDR3 DNA sequence: TGTGCCAGCAGCCCAACTCTAGCGGGGGGGCACAATGAGCAGTTCTTC. Amino acid sequence: CASSPTLAGGHNEQFF.

The rearrangement links TRBV20-1 to TRBJ2-7, with 7 bases aligning to TRBD2. The ends lost 1 base at V and 4 bases at J; junction bases unmatched: 4. CDR1 is DFQATT, CDR2 SNEGSKA, per germline (reference sequence). The CDR3 has 13 residues. This CDR3 reads CSARGGGGYEQYF. CDR3 bases: TGCAGTGCTAGAGGCGGGGGTGGTTACGAGCAGTACTTC.

The chain is built from TRBV3-1 and TRBJ2-1; tentatively, D is TRBD2 (5 bases). The CDR3 has 17 residues. CDR1 and CDR2 (germline): LGHDT, YNNKEL (reference sequence). Trimming took off 3 bases at V and 4 bases at J, with 19 bases between the two ends. The CDR3 protein is CASSHAVGGRGYNEQFF. CDR3 in DNA: TGTGCCAGCAGCCACGCAGTAGGTGGGAGAGGTTACAATGAGCAGTTCTTC.

The CDR3 sequence: CASSPGGNTDTQYF. CDR3 bases: TGTGCCAGCAGTCCTGGGGGGAACACAGATACGCAGTATTTT. The genes are TRBV6-5 and TRBJ2-3; D is perhaps TRBD2 (6 bases). CDR3 length equals 14 residues. Germline V gene lookup returns CDR1 MNHEY and CDR2 SVGAGI. V shed 5 bases and J shed 2 bases, with 11 bases lying between them.

This clonotype was detected a few times. The genes are TRBV2 and TRBJ1-2; 7 nucleotides align to TRBD1. V was pared by 5 bases and J by 4 bases, with 4 bases of the junction left unmatched. CDR1 is SNHLY and CDR2 is FYNNEI in the germline V gene. The CDR3 consists of 13 residues. CDR3 DNA sequence: TGTGCCAGCAGTATACAGGGGACCTATGGCTACACCTTC. This sequence encodes CASSIQGTYGYTF.

This chain uses TRBV20-1 with TRBJ2-5, with TRBD2 matching 8 bases. The better agreement between TRBJ2-7 and the DNA end casts doubt on the J call. From germline, CDR1 is DFQATT and CDR2 SNEGSKA (reference sequence). The CDR3 is 14 amino acids. The CDR3 loop reads CSATTGTRTSEQYF. CDR3 in DNA: TGCAGTGCTACAACCGGGACTAGGACTAGCGAGCAGTACTTC.